The 29 T cell receptor beta chains below come from one sample, sequenced in a study of blood T cell repertoires in COVID-19. Profiling relied on immunoSEQ multiplex PCR, and the TCRdb table lists in-frame clones only, not all of them. Seen here are under 200,000 clones, over 70% observed once, and the top ten hold about 5.3%. Sequences were obtained from PBMCs or T cells enriched from blood (not recorded which). Source of these receptors: a middle-aged woman with acute COVID-19.

V is TRBV5-1 and J is TRBJ2-7; TRBD2 matches 12 bases. J lost 6 bases, V lost 0 bases, and 7 bases had no gene match. CDR1 is SGHRS and CDR2 is YFSETQ in the germline V gene. The CDR3 has 16 residues. The chain's CDR3 is CASSLAETSGGGEQYF. For the CDR3, the DNA is TGCGCCAGCAGCTTGGCCGAGACTAGCGGGGGCGGCGAGCAGTACTTC. Supplemented by reference TRBV5-1 and TRBJ2-7, the full variable domain reads KAGVTQTPRYLIKTRGQQVTLSCSPISGHRSVSWYQQTPGQGLQFLFEYFSETQRNKGNFPGRFSGRQFSNSRSEMNVSTLELGDSALYLCASSLAETSGGGEQYFGPGTRLTVT.

This chain uses TRBV12-5 with TRBJ2-1; D call uncertain. Germline loops: CDR1 LGHNT, CDR2 FRNRAP. This CDR3 is 13 amino acids long. V dropped 0 bases and J dropped 7 bases, with 7 bases sitting between them. CDR3 residues: CASGLVLSNEQFF. CDR3 coding DNA: TGTGCTAGTGGTTTGGTACTGTCTAATGAGCAGTTCTTC.

The rearrangement uses TRBV2 and TRBJ2-7; tentatively, D is TRBD1 (8 bases). V lost 5 bases, J lost 0 bases, and 11 bases lay in between. The CDR3 is 14 amino acids. CDR1 and CDR2 (germline): SNHLY, FYNNEI. The CDR3 sequence: CASSHRGGSYEQYF. CDR3 bases: TGTGCCAGCAGTCACAGGGGGGGCTCCTACGAGCAGTACTTC. Drawing the rest from reference TRBV2 and TRBJ2-7, the complete variable domain is EPEVTQTPSHQVTQMGQEVILRCVPISNHLYFYWYRQILGQKVEFLVSFYNNEISEKSEIFDDQFSVERPDGSNFTLKIRSTKLEDSAMYFCASSHRGGSYEQYFGPGTRLTVT.

As for this clone: The same CDR3 is also encoded by other DNA sequences in this sample. The rearrangement links TRBV25-1 to TRBJ2-1; D is unclear. V lost 2 bases and J 5 bases, leaving 7 bases between the germline ends. CDR1 is MGHDK and CDR2 is SYGVNS in the germline V gene. There are 13 residues in the CDR3. In DNA, the CDR3 is TGTGCCAGCAGTGAAGGCAGGCACAATGAGCAGTTCTTC. Its protein is CASSEGRHNEQFF.

This clone was recorded at least ten times. The CDR3 DNA sequence: TGTGCCAGCAGTTCTAACCGGGACTGGGGCACAGATACGCAGTATTTT. Translating it yields CASSSNRDWGTDTQYF. The chain links TRBV27 to TRBJ2-3; D might be TRBD2 (6 bases). CDR1 and CDR2 from the germline V gene are MNHEY and SMNVEV (reference sequence). Trimming shortened V by 4 bases and J by 1 base, and 15 bases separated the two germline ends. The CDR3 is 16 residues long.

V is TRBV29-1 and J is TRBJ2-7; 14 nucleotides line up with TRBD2. The germline V gene encodes CDR1 SQVTM and CDR2 ANQGSEA. The CDR3 has 18 residues. Trimming took 7 bases from V and 0 from J; bases not matched to a gene: 14. The CDR3 sequence: CSGLMSGLAGVISYEQYV. Written as DNA, the CDR3 is TGCAGCGGCCTCATGTCGGGACTAGCGGGAGTCATCTCCTACGAGCAGTACGTC.

The rearrangement links TRBV5-6 to TRBJ1-6; 7 bases match TRBD1. The CDR3 covers 12 residues. The J segment lost 13 bases and the V segment lost 5 bases, leaving 6 bases of the junction unmatched. Germline V gives CDR1 SGHDT, CDR2 YYEEEE. This chain's CDR3 is CASSRQGLPLHF. The DNA of the CDR3 is TGTGCCAGCAGTCGACAGGGTCTCCCCCTCCACTTT.

This clone was observed once. The chain links TRBV6-5 to TRBJ1-1, with TRBD1 matching over 8 bases. The CDR3 runs to 13 residues. The V and J ends lost 0 bases and 10 bases, in that order; junction bases with no gene match: 4. Germline CDR1 MNHEY, CDR2 SVGAGI. The CDR3 here is CASSYSDRGRAFF. Here the CDR3 DNA reads TGTGCCAGCAGTTACTCTGACAGGGGCCGAGCTTTCTTT.

The chain carries TRBV4-2 and TRBJ2-3; possible D gene TRBD2, 7 bases. V lost 0 bases to trimming and J lost 1 base, with 23 bases between them. The CDR3 runs to 20 residues. Germline V gene sequence: CDR1 LGHNA, CDR2 YNFKEQ. The CDR3 sequence: CASSQDVGGGREGRTDTQYF. The CDR3 DNA is TGTGCCAGCAGCCAAGATGTAGGCGGGGGCAGGGAGGGACGCACAGATACGCAGTATTTT.

V is TRBV6-5 and J is TRBJ1-6; tentative D call: TRBD1 (5 bases). V was pared by 6 bases and J by 7 bases, with 16 bases between. CDR3 length: 15 amino acids. Germline assignment: CDR1 MNHEY and CDR2 SVGAGI. The CDR3 bases are TGTGCCAGCAGGGAGACAGCCCTACCAAATTCACCCCTCCACTTT. This gives the protein CASRETALPNSPLHF.

This sequence joins TRBV6-2 or TRBV6-3 and TRBJ2-7; D perhaps matches TRBD1 (5 bases). V lost 4 bases, J lost 2 bases, and 9 bases lay in between. This CDR3 spans 13 amino acids. The germline gives CDR1 MNHEY, CDR2 SVGEGT. CDR3 region: CASSSGRAYEQYF. The DNA for the CDR3 is TGTGCCAGCAGTTCTGGCAGGGCCTACGAGCAGTACTTC.

The J gene is TRBJ2-3, the V gene TRBV4-1; 8 bases agree with TRBD1. The CDR3 contains 14 residues. Germline V gene lookup returns CDR1 MGHRA and CDR2 YSYEKL. Trimming at V came to 4 bases and at J to 2 bases, leaving 2 bases not matched to a gene. CDR3 in DNA: TGCGCCAGCAGCCCGCAGGGGGCCACAGATACGCAGTATTTT. Amino acids: CASSPQGATDTQYF.

The chain links TRBV5-1 to TRBJ2-1, with D hard to call. The CDR3 totals 14 residues. CDR1 and CDR2 (germline): SGHRS, YFSETQ. V was pared by 0 bases and J by 7 bases, with 11 bases between. The chain's CDR3 is CASSLAPPSNEQFF. The CDR3 DNA is TGCGCCAGCAGCTTGGCACCGCCTAGTAATGAGCAGTTCTTC.

The rearrangement links TRBV7-3 to TRBJ2-2; TRBD1 is a possible D gene (5 bases). V lost 1 base, J lost 5 bases, and 8 bases lay in between. Germline V gene lookup returns CDR1 SGHTA and CDR2 FQGTGA. CDR3 size: 14 residues. The CDR3 DNA reads as TGTGCCAGCAGCTTAAAGGCAGGGACCGGGGAGCTGTTTTTT. It encodes CASSLKAGTGELFF.

The V gene is TRBV7-8, the J gene TRBJ2-7; 9 positions agree with TRBD2. The junction had 8 bases not matched to a gene; V was cut back by 1 base and J by 7 bases. The CDR3 has 15 residues. Germline CDR1 is SGHVS and CDR2 is FQNEAQ. The CDR3 loop reads CASSLGAGGVGEQYF. CDR3 nucleotides: TGTGCCAGCAGCTTAGGTGCGGGAGGGGTAGGGGAGCAGTACTTC.

In this sample, this clone turned up once. The chain joins TRBV19 to TRBJ2-7; weak D call: TRBD2 (6 bases). CDR1 is LNHDA, CDR2 SQIVND, per germline (reference sequence). The CDR3 is 17 amino acids. V was trimmed by 7 bases and J by 3 bases, leaving 25 bases between them. The CDR3 bases are TGTGCCAGTAATACCTCTCCCACGGGGACTGGGTTCTACGAGCAGTACTTC. This encodes CASNTSPTGTGFYEQYF.

V and J are TRBV6-5 and TRBJ2-3; the D gene is possibly TRBD2 (6 bases). This CDR3 spans 15 amino acids. Per the germline V gene, CDR1 is MNHEY and CDR2 is SVGAGI. The V end was cut by 6 bases, the J end by 4 bases, with 17 bases between. CDR3 in amino acids: CASSPRDSPADTQYF. Written as DNA, the CDR3 is TGTGCCAGCAGCCCCCGGGACTCGCCCGCAGATACGCAGTATTTT.

J is TRBJ1-2 and V is TRBV12-3 or TRBV12-4; 7 bases are a match to TRBD1. The CDR3 loop spans 13 amino acids. J was trimmed by 8 bases and V by 5 bases; bases with no gene match: 8. CDR3 sequence reads: CASSLPDRNGYTF. CDR3 DNA sequence: TGTGCCAGCAGTCTCCCGGACAGGAACGGCTACACCTTC.

V and J are TRBV30 and TRBJ1-6; weak D call: TRBD1 (5 bases). The CDR3 loop spans 14 amino acids. V was cut by 2 bases and J by 2 bases, with 7 bases left in between. Germline V lookup: CDR1 GTSNPN, CDR2 SVGIG (reference sequence). This chain's CDR3 is CAWSPGPYNSPLHF. CDR3 sequence (DNA): TGTGCCTGGAGTCCAGGGCCCTATAATTCACCCCTCCACTTT.

The rearrangement uses TRBV19 and TRBJ2-1; 8 nucleotides match TRBD2. The CDR3 spans 18 residues. The germline CDR1 and CDR2 sequences are LNHDA and SQIVND (reference sequence). J gave up 0 bases and V 4 bases, and 11 bases lay outside the gene matches. The CDR3 DNA sequence: TGTGCCAGTAGTAGGGCCACTAGCGGACCAAGCTCCTACAATGAGCAGTTCTTC. Amino acids: CASSRATSGPSSYNEQFF. The whole variable domain, filled in from reference TRBV19 and TRBJ2-1, reads DGGITQSPKYLFRKEGQNVTLSCEQNLNHDAMYWYRQDPGQGLRLIYYSQIVNDFQKGDIAEGYSVSREKKESFPLTVTSAQKNPTAFYLCASSRATSGPSSYNEQFFGPGTRLTVL.

The V gene is TRBV5-1, the J gene TRBJ1-6, with 7 bases fitting TRBD1. The length of the CDR3 is 15 residues. V trimming: 3 bases; J trimming: 7 bases; junction bases outside the gene matches: 7. Germline V gene lookup returns CDR1 SGHRS and CDR2 YFSETQ. The chain's CDR3 is CASSSDRVGNSPLHF. CDR3 DNA: TGCGCCAGCAGCTCCGACAGGGTGGGCAATTCACCCCTCCACTTT.

The V call is TRBV15, the J call TRBJ1-6, with TRBD1 identical over 9 bases. From germline, CDR1 is LNHNV and CDR2 YYDKDF (reference sequence). CDR3 size: 15 residues. J was trimmed by 3 bases and V by 6 bases; bases with no gene match: 3. CDR3 loop: CATSQDRGYNSPLHF. DNA of the CDR3: TGTGCCACCAGTCAGGACAGGGGCTATAATTCACCCCTCCACTTT.

This rearrangement joins TRBV4-2 to TRBJ2-6; 8 nucleotides agree with TRBD1. The CDR3 is made up of 19 amino acids. Germline V CDR1 and CDR2: LGHNA, YNFKEQ. Losses at the gene ends were 0 bases for V and 3 bases for J; bases not matched to a gene: 10. CDR3 sequence (DNA): TGTGCCAGCAGCCAAGATCCGGCAGGGGGCGCGAGTGGGGCCAACGTCCTGACTTTC. Translation gives CASSQDPAGGASGANVLTF.

V and J are TRBV7-8 and TRBJ1-5, with unresolved D. The CDR3 length is 16 residues. V was pared by 2 bases and J by 4 bases, with 15 bases between. Germline lookup yields CDR1 SGHVS and CDR2 FQNEAQ. This chain's CDR3 is CASSLTSQSWNQPQHF. The CDR3 DNA reads TGTGCCAGCAGCTTAACTTCCCAATCGTGGAATCAGCCCCAGCATTTT.

V gene TRBV5-1 combines with J gene TRBJ2-3; D ambiguous. Germline values: CDR1 SGHRS, CDR2 YFSETQ. V was cut by 0 bases and J by 0 bases, with 11 bases left in between. The CDR3 totals 16 residues. CDR3 nucleotides: TGCGCCAGCAGCTTGGCGTCAGCTAGTAGCACAGATACGCAGTATTTT. Its translation is CASSLASASSTDTQYF.

The DNA of the CDR3 is TGTGCCAGCAGCCTGTGGACACCCCGTAACACCGGGGAGCTGTTTTTT. It specifies CASSLWTPRNTGELFF. The chain links TRBV13 to TRBJ2-2; the D gene is possibly TRBD1 (5 bases). CDR3 length equals 16 residues. CDR1 and CDR2 from the germline V gene are PRHDT and FYEKMQ (reference sequence). V lost 5 bases, J lost 2 bases, and 15 bases lay in between.

The genes are TRBV5-1 and TRBJ2-6; possible D gene TRBD1, 5 bases. CDR3 length equals 14 residues. Germline lookup yields CDR1 SGHRS and CDR2 YFSETQ. V lost 6 bases, J lost 0 bases, and 7 bases lay in between. The DNA for the CDR3 is TGCGCCAGCAACGGACACTCTGGGGCCAACGTCCTGACTTTC. Residues: CASNGHSGANVLTF.

V usage is TRBV9 and J usage is TRBJ2-1; possible D gene TRBD1, 6 bases. The V gene lost 4 bases and the J gene lost 1 base, with 12 bases spanning the gap. Germline CDR1 reads SGDLS; CDR2 reads YYNGEE. The CDR3 is 15 residues long. CDR3 amino acids: CASSLRDTSYNEQFF. CDR3 nucleotides: TGTGCCAGCAGCTTGAGGGACACATCCTACAATGAGCAGTTCTTC.

The rearrangement links TRBV6-5 to TRBJ2-7, with 7 bases that match TRBD1. The CDR3 consists of 15 residues. With V trimmed by 8 bases and J by 0 bases, 10 bases remained unmatched. Germline CDR1 and CDR2: MNHEY and SVGAGI. DNA of the CDR3: TGTGCCAGCGCTACGACAGGGACGAGCTCCTACGAGCAGTACTTC. This codes for CASATTGTSSYEQYF.